This T cell receptor (beta chain) was sequenced for a study of shared clonotypes between healthy human individuals. This clone was seen a single time. Libraries were prepared by immunoSEQ multiplex PCR; TCRdb keeps only in-frame clonotypes and omits some of them. Seen here are more than 2 million clones, roughly 96% observed once, and the top ten hold around 0.13%. Trimming took 2 bases from V and 1 from J, leaving 8 bases between them. Germline values: CDR1 SQVTM, CDR2 ANQGSEA. This CDR3 is 13 amino acids long. This receptor was taken from a man aged 18 to 29 in good health. The V call is TRBV29-1, the J call TRBJ1-1; a weak D match, TRBD1 (5 bases). The sequencing sample was made of naive CD4+ T cells sorted from blood. Subset specified: CD45RA+ positively selected. CDR3 in DNA: TGCAGCGTTGAAAGGGACGGGAACACTGAAGCTTTCTTT. This codes for CSVERDGNTEAFF.